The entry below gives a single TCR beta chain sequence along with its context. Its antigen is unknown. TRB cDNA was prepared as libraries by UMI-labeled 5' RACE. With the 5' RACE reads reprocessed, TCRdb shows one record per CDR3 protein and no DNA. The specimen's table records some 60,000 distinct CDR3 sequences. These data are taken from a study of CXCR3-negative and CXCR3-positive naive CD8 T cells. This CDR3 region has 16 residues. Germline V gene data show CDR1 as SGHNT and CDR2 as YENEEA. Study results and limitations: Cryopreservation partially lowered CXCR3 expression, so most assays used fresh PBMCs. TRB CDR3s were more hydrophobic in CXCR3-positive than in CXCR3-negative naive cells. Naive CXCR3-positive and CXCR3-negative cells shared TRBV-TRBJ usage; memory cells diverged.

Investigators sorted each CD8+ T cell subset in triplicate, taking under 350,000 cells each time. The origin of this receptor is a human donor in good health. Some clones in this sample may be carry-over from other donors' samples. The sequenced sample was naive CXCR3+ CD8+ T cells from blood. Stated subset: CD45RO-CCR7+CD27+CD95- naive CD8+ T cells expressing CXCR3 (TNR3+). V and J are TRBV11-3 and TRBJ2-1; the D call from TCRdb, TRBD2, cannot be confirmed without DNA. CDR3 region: CASSPTSGGAYNEQFF.